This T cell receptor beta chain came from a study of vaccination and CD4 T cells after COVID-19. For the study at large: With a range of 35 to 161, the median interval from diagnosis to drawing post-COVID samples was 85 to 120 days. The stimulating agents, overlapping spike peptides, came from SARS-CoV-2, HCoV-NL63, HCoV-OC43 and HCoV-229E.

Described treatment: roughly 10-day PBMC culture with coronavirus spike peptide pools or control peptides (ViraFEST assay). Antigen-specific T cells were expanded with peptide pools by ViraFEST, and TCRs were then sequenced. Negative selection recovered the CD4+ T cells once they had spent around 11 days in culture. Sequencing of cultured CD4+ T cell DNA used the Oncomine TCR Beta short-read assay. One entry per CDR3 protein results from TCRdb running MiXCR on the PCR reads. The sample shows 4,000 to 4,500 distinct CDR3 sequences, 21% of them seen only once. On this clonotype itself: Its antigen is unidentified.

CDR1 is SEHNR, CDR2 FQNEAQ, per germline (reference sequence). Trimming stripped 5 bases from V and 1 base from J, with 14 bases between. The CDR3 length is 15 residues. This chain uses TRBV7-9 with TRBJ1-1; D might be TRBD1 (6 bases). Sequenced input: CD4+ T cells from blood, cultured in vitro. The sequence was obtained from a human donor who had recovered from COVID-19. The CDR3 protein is CASSPGHLKNTEAFF. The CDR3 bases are TGTGCCAGCAGCCCGGGACATTTGAAGAACACTGAAGCTTTCTTT.